This record looks at one T cell receptor (beta chain) sequence and its context. The antigen is undetermined. The data are from a study of CXCR3-negative and CXCR3-positive naive CD8 T cells. Germline V gives CDR1 SGHRS, CDR2 YFSETQ. The CDR3 extends over 15 amino acids. The study's findings and limits: Similarly elevated diversity marked both naive subsets, with memory CD8+ cells showing far lower diversity. When CXCR3-positive naive cells were set against CXCR3-negative naive cells, the former had more hydrophobic TRB CDR3s. The study found that naive CXCR3-negative and CXCR3-positive cells shared TRBV-TRBJ usage, while memory cells differed.

The study made its TRB cDNA libraries by 5' RACE, adding UMI labels. Reprocessing the 5' RACE reads, TCRdb reports a single entry for every CDR3 protein and omits DNA. The sample totals under 75,000 distinct CDR3 sequences. The clonotype comes from a human donor in good health. Some clones in this sample may be carry-over from other donors' samples. The specimen was naive CXCR3+ CD8+ T cells from blood. Subset specified: CD45RO-CCR7+CD27+CD95- naive CD8+ T cells expressing CXCR3 (TNR3+). This chain joins TRBV5-1 and TRBJ1-5; TCRdb's D call, TRBD1, is unchecked because there is no DNA. CDR3 loop: CASSLGDSPNQPQHF.